The 12 T cell receptor beta chains below were found in one sample sequenced in a study of technical replicates of blood from four donors. Libraries were prepared by immunoSEQ multiplex PCR; TCRdb keeps only in-frame clonotypes and omits some of them. The sample lists nearly 70,000 clones; roughly 92% were seen once. Sequenced: T cells isolated from PBMCs. The receptors come from a human donor in good health.

The rearrangement joins TRBV7-3 to TRBJ1-1; D is possibly TRBD1 (5 bases). The CDR3 is 14 residues long. The germline CDR1 and CDR2 sequences are SGHTA and FQGTGA. V shed 2 bases and J shed 1 base, with 8 bases lying between them. The CDR3 here is CASSLGGGNTEAFF. The DNA of the CDR3 is TGTGCCAGCAGCTTAGGGGGGGGGAACACTGAAGCTTTCTTT.

This sequence joins TRBV28 and TRBJ1-4; no clear D. CDR1 is MDHEN, CDR2 SYDVKM, per germline. This CDR3 is built from 10 residues. Trimming shortened V by 11 bases and J by 8 bases, and 9 bases separated the two germline ends. CDR3 DNA: TGTGCCTCTTCGGGGGAAAAACTGTTTTTT. Its translation: CASSGEKLFF.

V is TRBV10-1 and J is TRBJ2-7, with D tentatively TRBD2 (5 bases). The CDR3 contains 17 residues. V lost 2 bases and J lost 3, with 20 bases in between. Looked up from germline, CDR1 is WNHNN and CDR2 is SYGVQD (reference sequence). The CDR3 reads CASSEVGPAEVFYEQYF. The CDR3 region has the DNA TGCGCCAGCAGTGAGGTGGGCCCGGCGGAGGTTTTCTACGAGCAGTACTTC.

The gene calls are TRBV11-3 and TRBJ2-1; weak D call: TRBD2 (5 bases). V was pared by 3 bases and J by 0 bases, with 15 bases between. The CDR3 is made up of 17 amino acids. Germline CDR1 and CDR2: SGHNT and YENEEA. DNA for the CDR3: TGTGCCAGCAGCTTTAGACACTCGGGAAGCTCCTACAATGAGCAGTTCTTC. Protein sequence: CASSFRHSGSSYNEQFF.

A single count supports this clone. V gene TRBV28 combines with J gene TRBJ1-1; D unclear. Germline lookup yields CDR1 MDHEN and CDR2 SYDVKM. The V end was cut by 3 bases, the J end by 11 bases, with 16 bases between. This CDR3 is built from 13 residues. The CDR3 here is CASSFLGPSGAFF. CDR3 DNA sequence: TGTGCCAGCAGTTTTTTAGGCCCATCGGGGGCTTTCTTT.

This clone was picked up one time. The J gene is TRBJ1-2, the V gene TRBV2, with D uncertain. This CDR3 is built from 14 residues. The germline V and J ends were trimmed by 6 bases and 0 bases, with 11 bases remaining between them. Germline-derived CDR1 and CDR2 are SNHLY and FYNNEI. DNA of the CDR3: TGTGCCAGCAGGGTAACGTCAGCTAACTATGGCTACACCTTC. This codes for CASRVTSANYGYTF.

This chain connects TRBV19 to TRBJ2-1; D might be TRBD1 (5 bases). CDR1 and CDR2 from the germline V gene are LNHDA and SQIVND (reference sequence). This CDR3 has 14 residues. Trimming shortened V by 7 bases and J by 0 bases, and 10 bases separated the two germline ends. The CDR3 protein is CASKQENSYNEQFF. CDR3 sequence (DNA): TGTGCCAGTAAACAGGAAAACTCCTACAATGAGCAGTTCTTC.

The V and J genes are TRBV9 and TRBJ2-7; 10 bases fit TRBD1. Unmatched junction bases numbered 5, after V lost 2 bases and J lost 3 bases. CDR1 and CDR2 (germline): SGDLS, YYNGEE. There are 15 residues in the CDR3. CDR3 in DNA: TGTGCCAGCAGCGTGGGGACAGGGGAATACTACGAGCAGTACTTC. It yields the protein CASSVGTGEYYEQYF.

The gene calls are TRBV9 and TRBJ1-2; 7 nucleotides match TRBD1. The CDR3 has 15 residues. CDR1 is SGDLS and CDR2 is YYNGEE in the germline V gene. Trimming removed 3 bases from V and 4 bases from J; junction bases left unmatched: 9. Written as DNA, the CDR3 is TGTGCCAGCAGCGGATTTAGACAGGGCCTCTATGGCTACACCTTC. It specifies CASSGFRQGLYGYTF.

V and J are TRBV5-4 and TRBJ2-1, with a possible D match to TRBD2 (5 bases). Germline CDR1 and CDR2: SGHNT and YYREEE (reference sequence). CDR3 size: 15 residues. Trimming took 4 bases from V and 6 from J, leaving 17 bases between them. The CDR3 nucleotides are TGTGCCAGCAGCCAAGAGCGGAGCGCCCCCAATGAGCAGTTCTTC. Translated, it gives CASSQERSAPNEQFF.

The chain recombines TRBV4-1 with TRBJ2-3, with TRBD2 identical over 11 bases. V was pared by 3 bases and J by 4 bases, with 6 bases of the junction left unmatched. CDR1 and CDR2 from the germline V gene are MGHRA and YSYEKL. The CDR3 runs 16 residues. CDR3 bases: TGCGCCAGCAGCCAGAGTAGCGGGAGGGCCCCAGATACGCAGTATTTT. This encodes CASSQSSGRAPDTQYF.

As DNA, the CDR3 is TGTGCCACCTCGAAATTAGCGGTATACAATGAGCAGTTCTTC. Protein product: CATSKLAVYNEQFF. The chain joins TRBV6-5 to TRBJ2-1, with a tentative D call TRBD2 (6 bases). Between the trimmed V and J ends, which lost 10 bases and 4 bases, there was a span of 17 bases. Germline CDR1 reads MNHEY; CDR2 reads SVGAGI. The CDR3 has 14 amino acids.